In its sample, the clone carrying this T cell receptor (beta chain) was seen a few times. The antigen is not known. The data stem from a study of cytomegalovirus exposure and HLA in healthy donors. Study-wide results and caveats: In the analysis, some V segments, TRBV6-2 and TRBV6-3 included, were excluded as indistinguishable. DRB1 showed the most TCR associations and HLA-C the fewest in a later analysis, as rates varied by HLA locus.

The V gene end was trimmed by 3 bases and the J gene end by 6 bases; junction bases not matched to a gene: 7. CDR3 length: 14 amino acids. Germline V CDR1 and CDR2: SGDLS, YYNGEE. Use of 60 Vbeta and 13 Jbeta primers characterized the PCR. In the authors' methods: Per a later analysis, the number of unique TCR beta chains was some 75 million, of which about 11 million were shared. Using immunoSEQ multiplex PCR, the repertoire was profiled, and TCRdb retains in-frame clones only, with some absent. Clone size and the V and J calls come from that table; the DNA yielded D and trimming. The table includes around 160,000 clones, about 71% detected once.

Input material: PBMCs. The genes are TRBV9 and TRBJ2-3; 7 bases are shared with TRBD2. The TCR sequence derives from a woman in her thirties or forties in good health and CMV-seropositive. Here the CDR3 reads CASSAGARGDTQYF. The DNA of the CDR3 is TGTGCCAGCAGCGCCGGGGCGCGGGGGGATACGCAGTATTTT.